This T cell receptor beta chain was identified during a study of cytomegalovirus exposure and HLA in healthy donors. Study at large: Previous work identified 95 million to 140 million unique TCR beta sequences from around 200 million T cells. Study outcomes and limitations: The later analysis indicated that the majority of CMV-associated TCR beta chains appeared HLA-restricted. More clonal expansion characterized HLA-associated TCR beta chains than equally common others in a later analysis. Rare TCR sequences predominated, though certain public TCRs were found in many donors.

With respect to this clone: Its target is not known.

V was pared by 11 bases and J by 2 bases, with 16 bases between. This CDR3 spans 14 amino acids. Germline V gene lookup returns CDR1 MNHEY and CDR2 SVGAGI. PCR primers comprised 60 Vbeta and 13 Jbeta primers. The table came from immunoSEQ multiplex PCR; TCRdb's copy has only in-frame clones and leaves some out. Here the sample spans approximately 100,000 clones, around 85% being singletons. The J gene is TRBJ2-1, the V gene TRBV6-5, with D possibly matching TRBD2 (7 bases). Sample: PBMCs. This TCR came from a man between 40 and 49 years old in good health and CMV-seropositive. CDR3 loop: CAAKGRGPYNEQFF. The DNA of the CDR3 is TGTGCCGCAAAAGGGCGGGGGCCCTACAATGAGCAGTTCTTC.